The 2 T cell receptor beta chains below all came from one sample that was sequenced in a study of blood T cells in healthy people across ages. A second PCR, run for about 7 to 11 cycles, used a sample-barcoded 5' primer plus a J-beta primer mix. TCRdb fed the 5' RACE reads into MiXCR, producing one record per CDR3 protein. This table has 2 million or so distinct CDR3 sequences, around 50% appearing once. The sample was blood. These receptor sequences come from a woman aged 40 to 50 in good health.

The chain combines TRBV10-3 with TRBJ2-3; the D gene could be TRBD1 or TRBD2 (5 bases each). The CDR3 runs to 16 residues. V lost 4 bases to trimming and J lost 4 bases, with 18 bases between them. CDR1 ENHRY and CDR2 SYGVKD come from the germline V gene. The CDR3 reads CAISGDHRGVSDTQYF. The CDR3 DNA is TGTGCCATCAGTGGGGACCACAGAGGAGTCTCAGATACGCAGTATTTT.

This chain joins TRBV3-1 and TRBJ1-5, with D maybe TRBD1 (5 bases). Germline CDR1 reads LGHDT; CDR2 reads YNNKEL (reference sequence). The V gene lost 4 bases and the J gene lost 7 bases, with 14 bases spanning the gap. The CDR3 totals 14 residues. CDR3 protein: CASSRGVVGQPQHF. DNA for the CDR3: TGTGCCAGCAGCCGGGGGGTGGTAGGACAGCCCCAGCATTTT.